The entry that follows covers one TCR beta chain sequence. What it binds is not known. This entry comes from a study of glioma-infiltrating T cells. TCR alpha and beta CDR3 regions were amplified from RNA using iRepertoire nested multiplex PCR. One entry per CDR3 protein results from TCRdb running MiXCR on the multiplex PCR reads. The sample records about 400,000 distinct CDR3 sequences, 41% being singletons. General study points: Shared blood CDR3 signature motifs marked patients with low tissue-blood divergence.

Sequencing was performed on glioma tissue, nonneoplastic brain tissue, or PBMCs (not recorded which). This receptor was taken from a human donor with low-grade glioma or glioblastoma, undergoing nonglioma brain surgery, or in good health (not recorded which).

The CDR3 DNA reads as TGTGCCAGCAGCTCTCGGACAGGGACAGGGAATGAGCAGTTCTTC. Translation gives CASSSRTGTGNEQFF. This chain joins TRBV7-2 and TRBJ2-1; 9 bases align to TRBD1. The germline V gene encodes CDR1 SGHTA and CDR2 FQGNSA. Trimming removed 4 bases from V and 7 bases from J; junction bases left unmatched: 8. The CDR3 sequence is 15 residues long.